The next 21 T cell receptor beta chains were all read from a single sample in a study of blood T cell repertoires in COVID-19 (dated by TCRdb to 2019 to 2021). Libraries came from the immunoSEQ multiplex PCR assay. Not all clones reach the TCRdb copy of this immuneACCESS table, which keeps in-frame sequences only. Checked studies attribute under half of the gap to unresolved V genes and leave the rest unexplained. The table for this sample lists fewer than 60,000 clones; around nine tenths of them were counted only once. The leading ten clones occupy more than 3.5% of the sample. Sample: peripheral blood. The source of these receptors is a man in his fifties or sixties with acute or convalescent COVID-19.

This CDR3 is CASSRRLAGGGDEQFF. The CDR3 DNA is TGCGCCAGCAGCCGGCGACTAGCGGGAGGAGGTGATGAGCAGTTCTTC. The chain uses TRBV5-1 and TRBJ2-1; 13 bases are a match to TRBD2. V trimming: 4 bases; J trimming: 8 bases; junction bases outside the gene matches: 9. CDR1 is SGHRS and CDR2 is YFSETQ in the germline V gene. This CDR3 comprises 16 residues.

This chain joins TRBV6-6 and TRBJ1-4, with 12 bases matching TRBD1. This CDR3 comprises 16 residues. In germline, CDR1 is MNHNY, CDR2 SVGAGI (reference sequence). With 7 bases clipped from V and 7 bases from J, the junction kept 10 bases outside the gene matches. The DNA of the CDR3 is TGTGCCAGCACTCCTGGGACAGGGGGCGGAATTGAAAAACTGTTTTTT. Its translation is CASTPGTGGGIEKLFF.

The chain employs TRBV28 and TRBJ1-4; 9 bases are a match to TRBD1. The trim removed 4 bases at V and 7 bases at J, leaving 7 bases unmatched. The CDR3 extends over 15 amino acids. Germline V CDR1 and CDR2: MDHEN, SYDVKM. In DNA, the CDR3 is TGTGCCAGCAGTTATGGGACAGGGCGGGCTGAAAAACTGTTTTTT. Protein: CASSYGTGRAEKLFF.

The CDR3 loop reads CATNPGTETDTQYF. Here the CDR3 DNA reads TGTGCCACCAACCCCGGGACTGAAACAGATACGCAGTATTTT. The chain employs TRBV24-1 and TRBJ2-3, with D maybe TRBD2 (6 bases). The germline gives CDR1 KGHDR, CDR2 SFDVKD. This CDR3 has 14 residues. Trimming cost V 8 bases and J 3 bases, with 14 bases left between them.

The rearrangement uses TRBV28 and TRBJ2-7; TRBD2 might be the D (6 bases). Trimming took 7 bases from V and 5 from J, leaving 15 bases between them. CDR3 length: 13 residues. Germline CDR1 reads MDHEN; CDR2 reads SYDVKM. CDR3 bases: TGTGCCAGCACCGCCCCTGGCGGGAACGAGCAGTACTTC. Residues: CASTAPGGNEQYF.

V gene TRBV10-2 combines with J gene TRBJ2-2, with TRBD2 identical over 7 bases. From germline, CDR1 is WSHSY and CDR2 SAAADI. The CDR3 is 16 amino acids. The V gene end was trimmed by 3 bases and the J gene end by 9 bases; junction bases not matched to a gene: 13. The CDR3 bases are TGCGCCAGCAGTGAAAATCTAGCGGACCCCCCCCGGGAGCTGTTTTTT. Its protein is CASSENLADPPRELFF.

By frequency in the sample, this clone is medium-sized. The CDR3 bases are TGTGCCAGCAGCTTGGCCCAGGGGGCCTCTTACGAGCAGTACTTC. It translates to CASSLAQGASYEQYF. The rearrangement joins TRBV5-4 to TRBJ2-7; 8 positions match TRBD1. Germline V gives CDR1 SGHNT, CDR2 YYREEE (reference sequence). CDR3 length equals 15 residues. Trimming cost V 0 bases and J 4 bases; bases outside gene matches: 6. Filled out from reference TRBV5-4 and TRBJ2-7, the complete variable domain reads ETGVTQSPTHLIKTRGQQVTLRCSSQSGHNTVSWYQQALGQGPQFIFQYYREEENGRGNFPPRFSGLQFPNYSSELNVNALELDDSALYLCASSLAQGASYEQYFGPGTRLTVT.

In its sample, this clone was seen once. This chain connects TRBV27 to TRBJ1-3; possibly TRBD1 for D (5 bases). Looked up from germline, CDR1 is MNHEY and CDR2 is SMNVEV (reference sequence). This CDR3 contains 19 residues. Trimming took 7 bases from V and 4 from J, leaving 29 bases between them. The CDR3 DNA reads as TGTGCCAGCAACTTGGGGTTGGCGACAGCCTCCTCTAGGGGAAACACCATATATTTT. Translated, it gives CASNLGLATASSRGNTIYF.

The CDR3 spells CASSPTGYSYNEQFF. The CDR3 DNA sequence: TGTGCCAGCAGCCCTACCGGGTACTCCTACAATGAGCAGTTCTTC. The chain couples TRBV11-3 to TRBJ2-1, with D unclear. Trimming took off 5 bases at V and 0 bases at J, with 11 bases between the two ends. The CDR3 runs 15 residues. Germline CDR1 reads SGHNT; CDR2 reads YENEEA.

DNA for the CDR3: TGTGCAAGTCGCTCCCCCGCTTTTGGAGCTAGCCCTCGGGTGGAGACCCAGTACTTC. Translating it yields CASRSPAFGASPRVETQYF. The rearrangement uses TRBV12-2 and TRBJ2-5; the tabulated D call, TRBD2, remains unverified against the DNA. TRBV12-2 is marked as a pseudogene. CDR3 size: 19 residues.

The gene calls are TRBV7-9 and TRBJ2-7; TRBD1 matches 7 bases. Trimming cost V 1 base and J 5 bases; bases outside gene matches: 5. Germline values: CDR1 SEHNR, CDR2 FQNEAQ (reference sequence). This CDR3 contains 14 residues. As DNA, the CDR3 is TGTGCCAGCAGCTTAGTCCGGACAGGCAACGAGCAGTACTTC. Translating gives CASSLVRTGNEQYF.

The V and J genes are TRBV7-6 and TRBJ1-4, with D perhaps matching TRBD1 (6 bases). Germline V gene sequence: CDR1 SGHVS, CDR2 FNYEAQ. V was shortened by 1 base and J by 0 bases, with 18 bases between the two germline ends. CDR3 length equals 19 residues. The CDR3 DNA follows: TGTGCCAGCAGCTTAGAGGGGGGGTTTGCTACCGCAACTAATGAAAAACTGTTTTTT. Translated: CASSLEGGFATATNEKLFF.

The chain recombines TRBV11-2 with TRBJ2-3; 9 bases map to TRBD2. The germline V gene has CDR1 SGHAT and CDR2 FQNNGV. The CDR3 is 14 residues long. V lost 5 bases to trimming and J lost 2 bases; unmatched junction nucleotides: 2. The CDR3 DNA sequence: TGTGCCAGCAGCCGACTAGCGGTCACAGATACGCAGTATTTT. This encodes CASSRLAVTDTQYF.

This chain links TRBV7-9 with TRBJ2-2; TRBD2 agrees at 11 bases. The CDR3 runs to 18 residues. Germline CDR1 and CDR2: SEHNR and FQNEAQ (reference sequence). Trimming took 5 bases from V and 1 from J; bases not matched to a gene: 9. Here the CDR3 reads CASSLTRTSGRNTGELFF. The CDR3 nucleotides are TGTGCCAGCAGCCTAACTAGGACTAGCGGGCGGAACACCGGGGAGCTGTTTTTT.

V is TRBV3-1 (or the pseudogene TRBV3-2) and J is TRBJ1-3, with D uncertain. The germline V gene has CDR1 LGHDT and CDR2 YNNKEL (reference sequence). V was shortened by 1 base and J by 4 bases, with 14 bases between the two germline ends. The CDR3 totals 16 residues. The CDR3: CASSQGAGSSGNTIYF. The DNA of the CDR3 is TGTGCCAGCAGCCAAGGAGCGGGGAGCTCAGGAAACACCATATATTTT.

The chain is built from TRBV12-5 and TRBJ2-5; 9 bases agree with TRBD2. The germline CDR1 and CDR2 sequences are LGHNT and FRNRAP. The ends lost 5 bases at V and 4 bases at J; junction bases unmatched: 2. This CDR3 region has 13 residues. The CDR3 reads CASGGGGGETQYF. CDR3 coding DNA: TGTGCTAGTGGTGGCGGGGGGGGAGAGACCCAGTACTTC.

The chain employs TRBV19 and TRBJ2-7, with 9 bases identical to TRBD2. CDR1 is LNHDA and CDR2 is SQIVND in the germline V gene (reference sequence). The V and J ends lost 3 bases and 2 bases, in that order; junction bases with no gene match: 5. The CDR3 totals 15 residues. The CDR3 loop reads CASSITTSGTYEQYF. The CDR3 DNA reads as TGTGCCAGTAGTATCACGACTAGCGGAACCTACGAGCAGTACTTC.

This clone was observed a single time. V usage is TRBV19 and J usage is TRBJ2-5; 7 positions agree with TRBD1. The germline gives CDR1 LNHDA, CDR2 SQIVND (reference sequence). The CDR3 consists of 14 residues. V dropped 5 bases and J dropped 3; count of bases not matched to a gene: 6. CDR3 sequence: CASSPRDRKETQYF. In DNA form, the CDR3 reads TGTGCCAGTAGTCCCCGGGACAGAAAAGAGACCCAGTACTTC.

This chain joins TRBV5-1 and TRBJ2-1; the D gene is possibly TRBD2 (5 bases). The CDR3 is made up of 13 amino acids. Trimming left V 4 bases short and J 4 bases short, with 9 bases between. Germline CDR1 reads SGHRS; CDR2 reads YFSETQ. Here the CDR3 DNA reads TGCGCCAGCAGCACGGACTCGTACAATGAGCAGTTCTTC. Its protein is CASSTDSYNEQFF.

The J gene is TRBJ2-5, the V gene TRBV18; 15 bases line up with TRBD2. The length of the CDR3 is 17 residues. Germline assignment: CDR1 KGHSH and CDR2 LQKENI. J gave up 1 base and V 0 bases, and 0 bases lay outside the gene matches. CDR3 in amino acids: CASSPPGLAGGQETQYF. The CDR3 region has the DNA TGTGCCAGCTCACCACCGGGACTAGCGGGAGGCCAAGAGACCCAGTACTTC.

The chain links TRBV5-6 to TRBJ2-7; D gene unclear. Germline CDR1 and CDR2: SGHDT and YYEEEE. CDR3 length: 13 amino acids. V gave up 0 bases and J gave up 1 base, with 5 bases separating them. For the CDR3, the DNA is TGTGCCAGCAGCTTGGGGGCATCCTACGAGCAGTACTTC. Its protein is CASSLGASYEQYF.